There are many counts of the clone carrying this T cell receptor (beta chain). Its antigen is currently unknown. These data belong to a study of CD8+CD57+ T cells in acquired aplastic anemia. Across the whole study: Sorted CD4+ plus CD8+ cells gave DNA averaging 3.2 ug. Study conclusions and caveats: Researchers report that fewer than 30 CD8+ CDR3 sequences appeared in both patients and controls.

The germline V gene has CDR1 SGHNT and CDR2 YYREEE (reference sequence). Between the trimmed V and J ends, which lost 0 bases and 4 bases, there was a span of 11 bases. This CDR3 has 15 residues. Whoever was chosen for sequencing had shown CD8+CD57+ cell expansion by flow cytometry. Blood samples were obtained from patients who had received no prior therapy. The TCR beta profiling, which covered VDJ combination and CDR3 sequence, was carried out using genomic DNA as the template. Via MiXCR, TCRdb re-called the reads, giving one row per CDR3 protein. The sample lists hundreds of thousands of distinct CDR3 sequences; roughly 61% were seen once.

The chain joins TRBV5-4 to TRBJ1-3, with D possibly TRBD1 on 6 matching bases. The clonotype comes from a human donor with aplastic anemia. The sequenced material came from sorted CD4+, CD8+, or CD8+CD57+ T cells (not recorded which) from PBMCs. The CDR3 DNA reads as TGTGCCAGCAGCTTGGCGGGGGGCCCCGGAAACACCATATATTTT. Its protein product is CASSLAGGPGNTIYF.